The entry below gives a single T cell receptor beta chain sequence along with its context. Its antigen is as yet unknown. These data are taken from a study of identifying expanded T cells in peripheral blood. Findings and limits, study-wide: Variance in clone template counts between approximately 2-week samples significantly increased with total template count across all healthy donors.

The germline CDR1 and CDR2 sequences are SNHLY and FYNNEI. Trimming shortened V by 4 bases and J by 9 bases, and 10 bases separated the two germline ends. The length of the CDR3 is 12 residues. The assay was immunoSEQ multiplex PCR, and TCRdb's table has in-frame clones only and misses some. The sample carries tens of thousands of clones, 88% recorded once. V is TRBV2 and J is TRBJ2-1; D is possibly TRBD1 (5 bases). The sample comprised blood. The receptor was isolated from a person aged 18 to 75 in good health. The CDR3 here is CASSGGGGEQFF. The CDR3 DNA reads as TGTGCCAGCAGTGGGGGCGGCGGTGAGCAGTTCTTC.